Presented here are 20 T cell receptor beta chains from one specimen sequenced in a study of blood T cell repertoires in COVID-19. Here immunoSEQ multiplex PCR was the method, and the copy in TCRdb shows in-frame clones only, minus some. In the table there are 300,000 to 350,000 clones, 87% of which are singletons. Sequencing was done on a sample of peripheral blood. The receptors stem from a man between 18 and 35 years old with active or convalescent COVID-19.

This rearrangement joins TRBV2 to TRBJ1-4, with 8 bases fitting TRBD1. CDR3 size: 14 residues. Germline V gene data show CDR1 as SNHLY and CDR2 as FYNNEI. The ends lost 6 bases at V and 6 bases at J; junction bases unmatched: 6. CDR3 sequence reads: CASSGQGGDEKLFF. The CDR3 nucleotides read TGTGCCAGCAGCGGACAGGGTGGTGATGAAAAACTGTTTTTT. Using reference TRBV2 and TRBJ1-4 for the parts outside the CDR3, the full variable domain is EPEVTQTPSHQVTQMGQEVILRCVPISNHLYFYWYRQILGQKVEFLVSFYNNEISEKSEIFDDQFSVERPDGSNFTLKIRSTKLEDSAMYFCASSGQGGDEKLFFGSGTQLSVL.

This chain joins TRBV13 and TRBJ2-1; TRBD2 agrees at 11 bases. The CDR3 is made up of 15 amino acids. Germline V gene sequence: CDR1 PRHDT, CDR2 FYEKMQ (reference sequence). V shed 1 base, J shed 8 bases, and the junction held 4 bases outside the gene matches. CDR3 amino acids: CASSLELAGGYEQFF. The CDR3 DNA follows: TGTGCCAGCAGCTTAGAGCTAGCGGGAGGCTATGAGCAGTTCTTC.

V gene TRBV7-8 combines with J gene TRBJ1-2; the match to TRBD1 covers 11 bases. V lost 5 bases, J lost 2 bases, and 7 bases stayed unmatched. The CDR3 runs 16 residues. Germline loops: CDR1 SGHVS, CDR2 FQNEAQ. CDR3 loop: CASSARDRGTNYGYTF. The CDR3 nucleotides are TGTGCCAGCAGCGCCCGGGACAGGGGGACGAACTATGGCTACACCTTC.

The chain combines TRBV15 with TRBJ1-6; D is unclear. CDR3 length equals 14 residues. The V end was cut by 0 bases, the J end by 10 bases, with 10 bases between. Germline CDR1 LNHNV, CDR2 YYDKDF (reference sequence). The CDR3 reads CATSRDSGNSPLHF. The CDR3 DNA reads TGTGCCACCAGCAGAGATAGCGGGAACTCACCCCTCCACTTT.

The chain's CDR3 is CASSARVGGLDNEQFF. As DNA, the CDR3 is TGTGCCAGCAGCGCCCGCGTGGGGGGGTTAGACAATGAGCAGTTCTTC. The rearrangement links TRBV9 to TRBJ2-1; 7 positions match TRBD2. With 3 bases clipped from V and 5 bases from J, the junction kept 11 bases outside the gene matches. CDR1 SGDLS and CDR2 YYNGEE come from the germline V gene. This CDR3 spans 16 amino acids. Looking up the rest from reference TRBV9 and TRBJ2-1 gives the full variable domain: DSGVTQTPKHLITATGQRVTLRCSPRSGDLSVYWYQQSLDQGLQFLIQYYNGEERAKGNILERFSAQQFPDLHSELNLSSLELGDSALYFCASSARVGGLDNEQFFGPGTRLTVL.

The chain joins TRBV25-1 to TRBJ1-1; TRBD1 matches at 11 bases. With V trimmed by 6 bases and J by 5 bases, 5 bases remained unmatched. CDR1 is MGHDK, CDR2 SYGVNS, per germline. CDR3 size: 14 residues. The CDR3 region has the DNA TGTGCCAGCAGCTGGGGGACAGGGGGGACTGAAGCTTTCTTT. This sequence encodes CASSWGTGGTEAFF.

The CDR3 protein is CASSRPGRNTEAFF. CDR3 nucleotides: TGCGCCAGCAGCCGACCAGGCCGGAACACTGAAGCTTTCTTT. The chain joins TRBV5-1 to TRBJ1-1; D is ambiguous. This CDR3 region has 14 residues. V lost 4 bases and J lost 1, with 11 bases in between. The V gene's germline CDR1 is SGHRS and CDR2 YFSETQ.

The count of this clone is one. J is TRBJ1-1 and V is TRBV12-3 or TRBV12-4; no reliable D call. The length of the CDR3 is 13 residues. V was pared by 3 bases and J by 4 bases, with 9 bases between. CDR3 region: CASSFSAITEAFF. CDR3 nucleotide sequence: TGTGCCAGCAGTTTTAGTGCGATCACTGAAGCTTTCTTT.

A few counts support this clone. CDR3 sequence (DNA): TGTGCCAGCAGCCAAAAATCCACAGGGAACACTGAAGCTTTCTTT. It encodes CASSQKSTGNTEAFF. The chain uses TRBV7-2 and TRBJ1-1; a possible D gene is TRBD1 (5 bases). CDR3 size: 15 residues. The germline CDR1 and CDR2 sequences are SGHTA and FQGNSA. The V and J ends lost 5 bases and 1 base respectively, with 14 bases between them. Combining the CDR3 with reference TRBV7-2 and TRBJ1-1 gives the whole variable domain GAGVSQSPSNKVTEKGKDVELRCDPISGHTALYWYRQSLGQGLEFLIYFQGNSAPDKSGLPSDRFSAERTGGSVSTLTIQRTQQEDSAVYLCASSQKSTGNTEAFFGQGTRLTVV.

The J gene is TRBJ2-2, the V gene TRBV5-1, with 12 bases identical to TRBD2. This CDR3 has 17 amino acids. With V trimmed by 4 bases and J by 6 bases, 10 bases remained unmatched. CDR1 is SGHRS, CDR2 YFSETQ, per germline. CDR3 amino acids: CASSLGLAGYLSGELFF. CDR3 in DNA: TGCGCCAGCAGCCTCGGACTAGCGGGGTATTTATCCGGGGAGCTGTTTTTT.

The chain joins TRBV5-8 to TRBJ1-2, with TRBD1 matching over 7 bases. The CDR3 runs to 16 residues. Per the germline V gene, CDR1 is SGHTS and CDR2 is YDEGEE. The trim removed 2 bases at V and 1 base at J, leaving 8 bases unmatched. The CDR3 DNA sequence: TGTGCCAGCAGCTTTGGGTTGGGACAGCTTAACTATGGCTACACCTTC. Translation gives CASSFGLGQLNYGYTF.

This chain joins TRBV4-1 and TRBJ1-1, with TRBD1 matching over 7 bases. Per germline, CDR1 MGHRA and CDR2 YSYEKL. The CDR3 has 13 residues. Losses at the gene ends were 6 bases for V and 0 bases for J; bases not matched to a gene: 1. The CDR3 is CASRGQLNTEAFF. The CDR3 bases are TGCGCCAGCAGGGGACAGCTGAACACTGAAGCTTTCTTT.

CDR3 DNA sequence: TGTGCCAGTAGTATTAGCGGGACCTACAATGAGCAGTTCTTC. It specifies CASSISGTYNEQFF. The chain is built from TRBV19 and TRBJ2-1; 8 bases agree with TRBD2. CDR1 and CDR2 (germline): LNHDA, SQIVND (reference sequence). The CDR3 loop spans 14 amino acids. The J segment lost 2 bases and the V segment lost 3 bases, leaving 0 bases of the junction unmatched.

V is TRBV28 and J is TRBJ1-1; possible D gene TRBD1, 6 bases. CDR3 size: 15 residues. The V end was cut by 0 bases, the J end by 1 base, with 9 bases between. The germline gives CDR1 MDHEN, CDR2 SYDVKM. CDR3 sequence: CASSLWGARNTEAFF. The CDR3 nucleotides read TGTGCCAGCAGTTTATGGGGGGCGCGGAACACTGAAGCTTTCTTT. The full variable domain, its missing parts supplied by reference TRBV28 and TRBJ1-1, is DVKVTQSSRYLVKRTGEKVFLECVQDMDHENMFWYRQDPGLGLRLIYFSYDVKMKEKGDIPEGYSVSREKKERFSLILESASTNQTSMYLCASSLWGARNTEAFFGQGTRLTVV.

This clone turned up a few times. The CDR3 DNA reads TGTGCCAGCAGCCGAGGGGCAGGGGAGCTTTATGAGCAGTACTTC. It encodes CASSRGAGELYEQYF. The V call is TRBV7-9, the J call TRBJ2-7; D may be TRBD1 (6 bases). Germline V lookup: CDR1 SEHNR, CDR2 FQNEAQ (reference sequence). V gave up 5 bases and J gave up 7 bases, with 21 bases separating them. The CDR3 is 15 amino acids. The full variable domain, completed using reference TRBV7-9 and TRBJ2-7, is DTGVSQNPRHKITKRGQNVTFRCDPISEHNRLYWYRQTLGQGPEFLTYFQNEAQLEKSRLLSDRFSAERPKGSFSTLEIQRTEQGDSAMYLCASSRGAGELYEQYFGPGTRLTVT.

This rearrangement joins TRBV5-1 to TRBJ2-3; 9 bases line up with TRBD1. The CDR3 runs to 15 residues. The germline CDR1 and CDR2 sequences are SGHRS and YFSETQ. V lost 4 bases to trimming and J lost 2 bases; unmatched junction nucleotides: 5. In DNA form, the CDR3 reads TGCGCCAGCAGCGCAAGGGACAGGGCCACAGATACGCAGTATTTT. Translated, it gives CASSARDRATDTQYF.

CDR3 nucleotide sequence: TGTGCCAGCAGCTTAGCGCGCACTGATGAGCAGTTCTTC. This codes for CASSLARTDEQFF. This chain joins TRBV7-2 and TRBJ2-1; D remains unclear. The CDR3 runs to 13 residues. V shed 0 bases and J shed 8 bases, with 8 bases lying between them. From germline, CDR1 is SGHTA and CDR2 FQGNSA.

The chain is built from TRBV28 and TRBJ1-5; D remains unclear. The CDR3 totals 17 residues. Trimming took off 3 bases at V and 0 bases at J, with 15 bases between the two ends. Germline CDR1 reads MDHEN; CDR2 reads SYDVKM. CDR3 amino acids: CASSLRAQNPSNQPQHF. CDR3 nucleotide sequence: TGTGCCAGCAGTTTGAGGGCACAGAACCCTAGCAATCAGCCCCAGCATTTT.

V and J are TRBV7-9 and TRBJ1-1, with D possibly TRBD1 on 5 matching bases. V lost 2 bases and J 3 bases, leaving 10 bases between the germline ends. This CDR3 contains 14 residues. Germline CDR1 reads SEHNR; CDR2 reads FQNEAQ (reference sequence). Written as DNA, the CDR3 is TGTGCCAGCAGCTTATTGACGGGGGACACTGAAGCTTTCTTT. It is translated as CASSLLTGDTEAFF.

The gene calls are TRBV5-4 and TRBJ2-5; 10 bases align to TRBD2. The CDR3 spans 16 residues. J gave up 5 bases and V 3 bases, and 10 bases lay outside the gene matches. Germline values: CDR1 SGHNT, CDR2 YYREEE (reference sequence). CDR3 region: CASSSGTSVSVETQYF. As DNA, the CDR3 is TGTGCCAGCAGCTCCGGGACTAGCGTCTCTGTGGAGACCCAGTACTTC.